This T cell receptor beta chain is drawn from a study of cytomegalovirus exposure and HLA in healthy donors. This clone has only a few counts. Per germline, CDR1 SGHNT and CDR2 YYREEE (reference sequence). The CDR3 sequence is 14 residues long. In the PCR, 60 Vbeta and 13 Jbeta primers were used. The table came from immunoSEQ multiplex PCR; TCRdb's copy has only in-frame clones and leaves some out. The sample yields 98,000 or so clones, under 80% seen once. The sequenced sample was PBMCs. This receptor was obtained from a man aged 35 to 55 in good health and CMV-seronegative. This chain connects TRBV5-4 to TRBJ2-5, with TRBD1 as a possible D gene (5 bases). TRBJ2-7 matches the DNA end more closely, so the J call is doubtful. The CDR3 region is CATSPGPNSYEQYF. The CDR3 nucleotides are TGTGCCACTTCCCCAGGGCCGAACTCCTACGAGCAGTACTTC.